Listed below are T cell receptor beta chains from one sample, sequenced in a study of shared clonotypes between healthy human individuals. Assay: immunoSEQ multiplex PCR; the TCRdb copy retains only in-frame clones and omits some. This table holds 1.4 million to 1.5 million clones, over 95% found once. Sequenced sample: naive CD4+ T cells sorted from blood. The receptors originated from a man aged 30 to 39 in good health. The conserved cysteine and the conserved F or W are not part of the CDR3 here. Fields, in order: clone size, V gene, J gene, CDR3 length, CDR3 protein. A row's size may be missing; if present it is once, few, many or a size class.

>NA|TRBV15|TRBJ2-5|12
ATSRTGREETQY
>NA|TRBV30|TRBJ2-7|13
AWSVRDRGPYEQY
>NA|TRBV29-1|TRBJ2-1|14
SVGDLLGGSKSEQF
>few|TRBV7-2|TRBJ2-3|9
ASSLTDTQY
>NA|TRBV5-1|TRBJ1-1|12
ASSIDTLNTEAF
>NA|TRBV9|TRBJ2-3|16
ASSVGGPSNFGTDTQY
>NA|TRBV9|TRBJ2-6|16
ASSVGTGPYSGANVLT
>NA|TRBV5-4|TRBJ1-2|14
ASSLVEDRENYGYT
>NA|TRBV7-9|TRBJ2-7|12
ASSIAGAAREQY
>NA|TRBV2|TRBJ2-3|13
ASSPVREGSDTQY
>NA|TRBV15|TRBJ1-2|13
ATRSHGEAIYGYT
>NA|TRBV5-1|TRBJ2-3|13
ASSGGQTYTDTQY
>NA|TRBV29-1|TRBJ2-1|13
SVGEGLLSYNEQF
>NA|TRBV10-2|TRBJ2-7|12
ASSEGSGRYEQY
>NA|TRBV18|TRBJ2-7|11
ASSEGTSGSST
>NA|TRBV7-9|TRBJ2-1|15
ASSLANLIAGSGEQF
>NA|TRBV7-6|TRBJ2-1|13
ASSLGLGGRSEQF
>NA|TRBV13|TRBJ2-1|11
ASSPRAVNEQF
>NA|TRBV18|TRBJ2-1|12
ASAEGNSYNEQF
>once|TRBV9|TRBJ1-3|13
ASSVQGAQGNTIY
>NA|TRBV9|TRBJ2-4|14
ASSVATGLAGNIQY
>NA|TRBV11-2|TRBJ2-1|17
ASSTRSPKDYSGWGEQF
>NA|TRBV10-2|TRBJ1-1|12
ASSVAGGNTEAF
>NA|TRBV30|TRBJ1-5|11
AWNRVANQPQH
>NA|TRBV2|TRBJ1-5|12
ASSRDTHDQPQH
>NA|TRBV28|TRBJ2-5|14
ASSLFLAGILETQY
>NA|TRBV5-6|TRBJ1-5|14
ASSLYVSGANQPQH
>NA|TRBV19|TRBJ1-5|13
ASSPRDRVNQPQH
>NA|TRBV6-5|TRBJ1-5|12
ASSYSRENQLQH
>NA|TRBV6-4|TRBJ2-1|13
ASSAAGGLTNEQF
>once|TRBV28|TRBJ2-3|13
ASRSGGTSTDTQY
>NA|TRBV20-1|TRBJ1-2|9
SSRSQDGYT
>NA|TRBV7-2|TRBJ1-5|11
ASSLISNQPQH
>NA|TRBV27|TRBJ2-7|14
ASSPGTSGALGEQY
>NA|TRBV11-3|TRBJ2-7|13
ASSLDSSGTYEQY
>NA|TRBV10-1|TRBJ2-1|13
ASRGTGSSYNEQF